This T cell receptor beta chain comes out of a study of T cells in Graves' hyperthyroidism and ophthalmopathy. Study-wide results and limits: From stable hyperthyroidism, ophthalmopathy was set apart by a 13 V-J model.

V lost 6 bases and J lost 7, with 20 bases in between. CDR3 length: 15 residues. Germline CDR1 reads ENHRY; CDR2 reads SYGVKD. There were TCR beta CDR3 regions amplified from RNA transcripts. Using the HTBI primer set, a first-round RT-PCR was run on the TCR CDR3. From the multiplex PCR reads, TCRdb called clonotypes with MiXCR, one entry per CDR3 protein. The sample shows roughly 420,000 distinct CDR3 sequences, 15% to 19% of them seen only once. This clonotype was counted ten times or more. The antigen is unknown. The source is a woman between 18 and 29 years old with Graves' hyperthyroidism. The sequencing sample was made of blood. V and J are TRBV10-3 and TRBJ2-3; D perhaps matches TRBD1 (5 bases). The CDR3 coding sequence is TGTGCCATCAGCATCCTAGGGGATGTGGGTTATACGCAGTATTTT. Translating it yields CAISILGDVGYTQYF.